This is a list of T cell receptor beta chains from one sample in a study of identical twins. In TCRdb, the 5' RACE reads were re-called with MiXCR into one record per CDR3 protein. The sample lists approximately 190,000 distinct CDR3 sequences, roughly 15% occurring once. The sample was also reused in another study, on T cells expressing NK-cell markers.

The sequencing input was CD8+ T cells sorted from blood. The receptors here all came from a woman aged 18-30 years in good health. Both conserved end residues are part of each CDR3. The D gene is left open where the match is weak. Some rows mark clone size as missing; the rest say once, few, many or name a class of expanded clone.

v_gene: TRBV7-2; j_gene: TRBJ2-1; abundance: few; d_gene: -; CDR3aa: CASSLPNPNEQFF; CDR3nt: TGTGCCAGCAGCTTACCAAACCCGAATGAGCAGTTCTTC
v_gene: TRBV12-3/TRBV12-4; j_gene: TRBJ2-7; abundance: -; d_gene: -; CDR3aa: CASSGPGQVYEQYF; CDR3nt: TGTGCCAGCAGCGGCCCGGGACAAGTCTACGAGCAGTACTTC
v_gene: TRBV6-2/TRBV6-3; j_gene: TRBJ2-7; abundance: few; d_gene: -; CDR3aa: CASSYGGESNEQYF; CDR3nt: TGTGCCAGCAGTTACGGGGGCGAGTCTAACGAGCAGTACTTC
v_gene: TRBV12-5; j_gene: TRBJ1-1; abundance: -; d_gene: -; CDR3aa: CASGLENTEAFF; CDR3nt: TGTGCTAGTGGTTTGGAGAACACTGAAGCTTTCTTT
v_gene: TRBV30; j_gene: TRBJ2-3; abundance: once; d_gene: TRBD2; CDR3aa: CAWSGTGGFADTQYF; CDR3nt: TGTGCCTGGAGTGGTACGGGAGGGTTCGCAGATACGCAGTATTTT
v_gene: TRBV29-1; j_gene: TRBJ2-1; abundance: few; d_gene: TRBD2; CDR3aa: CSASGTARGEQFF; CDR3nt: TGCAGCGCTAGCGGGACCGCGCGTGGTGAGCAGTTCTTC
v_gene: TRBV6-2/TRBV6-3; j_gene: TRBJ1-5; abundance: few; d_gene: -; CDR3aa: CASSYSTPPQHF; CDR3nt: TGTGCCAGCAGTTATTCCACTCCGCCCCAGCATTTT
v_gene: TRBV12-3/TRBV12-4; j_gene: TRBJ1-5; abundance: few; d_gene: -; CDR3aa: CASSWGSGGQPQHF; CDR3nt: TGTGCCAGCAGTTGGGGCAGTGGGGGTCAGCCCCAGCATTTT
v_gene: TRBV11-2; j_gene: TRBJ2-1; abundance: few; d_gene: -; CDR3aa: CASSLGVTEQFF; CDR3nt: TGTGCCAGCAGCTTAGGTGTAACTGAGCAGTTCTTC
v_gene: TRBV7-8; j_gene: TRBJ2-3; abundance: few; d_gene: TRBD2; CDR3aa: CASEGLASTDTQYF; CDR3nt: TGTGCCAGCGAGGGACTAGCCAGCACAGATACGCAGTATTTT
v_gene: TRBV25-1; j_gene: TRBJ2-7; abundance: -; d_gene: -; CDR3aa: CASLQGRVQYF; CDR3nt: TGTGCCAGCCTACAGGGTCGCGTGCAGTACTTC
v_gene: TRBV15; j_gene: TRBJ2-3; abundance: few; d_gene: -; CDR3aa: CATSSLTNAEHTQYF; CDR3nt: TGTGCCACCAGCAGCCTGACTAACGCCGAGCATACGCAGTATTTT
v_gene: TRBV9; j_gene: TRBJ2-2; abundance: few; d_gene: TRBD1; CDR3aa: CASSVHRSSTGASTGELFF; CDR3nt: TGTGCCAGCAGCGTCCATCGAAGTTCGACAGGGGCGAGTACCGGGGAGCTGTTTTTT
v_gene: TRBV27; j_gene: TRBJ1-2; abundance: -; d_gene: -; CDR3aa: CASSLGGSRGYTF; CDR3nt: TGTGCCAGCAGTTTGGGGGGGTCTCGAGGCTACACCTTC
v_gene: TRBV29-1; j_gene: TRBJ2-7; abundance: -; d_gene: TRBD1; CDR3aa: CSVVTGVSYEQYF; CDR3nt: TGCAGCGTTGTCACAGGGGTATCCTACGAGCAGTACTTC
v_gene: TRBV11-2; j_gene: TRBJ1-5; abundance: few; d_gene: -; CDR3aa: CASSLGAGFGQPQHF; CDR3nt: TGTGCCAGCAGCTTAGGGGCAGGGTTCGGACAGCCCCAGCATTTT
v_gene: TRBV29-1; j_gene: TRBJ2-1; abundance: few; d_gene: -; CDR3aa: CSVEGHEESSYNEQFF; CDR3nt: TGCAGCGTTGAGGGGCATGAGGAAAGCTCCTACAATGAGCAGTTCTTC
v_gene: TRBV7-8; j_gene: TRBJ2-6; abundance: few; d_gene: TRBD1; CDR3aa: CASSSGQGVSGANVLTF; CDR3nt: TGTGCCAGCAGCTCTGGACAGGGGGTATCGGGGGCCAACGTCCTGACTTTC
v_gene: TRBV29-1; j_gene: TRBJ2-1; abundance: once; d_gene: TRBD2; CDR3aa: CSVEDRGRKRGFYNEQFF; CDR3nt: TGCAGCGTTGAAGATAGGGGTCGCAAGCGGGGATTCTACAATGAGCAGTTCTTC
v_gene: TRBV12-5; j_gene: TRBJ1-2; abundance: many; d_gene: -; CDR3aa: CASGPEQGGYGYTF; CDR3nt: TGTGCTAGTGGTCCCGAACAGGGTGGCTATGGCTACACCTTC
v_gene: TRBV6-5; j_gene: TRBJ2-2; abundance: -; d_gene: -; CDR3aa: CASRQGSRELFF; CDR3nt: TGTGCCAGCAGGCAGGGGTCAAGGGAGCTGTTTTTT
v_gene: TRBV12-3/TRBV12-4; j_gene: TRBJ2-5; abundance: few; d_gene: -; CDR3aa: CASSFGGAQETQYF; CDR3nt: TGTGCCAGCAGTTTTGGGGGGGCCCAAGAGACCCAGTACTTC
v_gene: TRBV9; j_gene: TRBJ1-3; abundance: -; d_gene: -; CDR3aa: CASSLSGPSGNTIYF; CDR3nt: TGTGCCAGCAGCCTGTCGGGACCGTCTGGAAACACCATATATTTT
v_gene: TRBV20-1; j_gene: TRBJ2-7; abundance: few; d_gene: -; CDR3aa: CSARVVTLAAYEQYF; CDR3nt: TGCAGTGCTAGAGTTGTAACCCTCGCGGCCTACGAGCAGTACTTC
v_gene: TRBV3-1; j_gene: TRBJ2-7; abundance: once; d_gene: -; CDR3aa: CASSHSPNQSGVSYEQYF; CDR3nt: TGTGCCAGCAGCCACAGCCCCAACCAGTCGGGGGTCTCCTACGAGCAGTACTTC
v_gene: TRBV19; j_gene: TRBJ2-7; abundance: -; d_gene: -; CDR3aa: CASSIIAGTGEQYF; CDR3nt: TGTGCCAGTAGTATTATCGCGGGAACCGGCGAGCAGTACTTC
v_gene: TRBV12-3/TRBV12-4; j_gene: TRBJ2-3; abundance: few; d_gene: -; CDR3aa: CASSEPGDTQYF; CDR3nt: TGTGCCAGCAGCGAACCGGGGGACACGCAGTATTTT
v_gene: TRBV10-3; j_gene: TRBJ2-1; abundance: few; d_gene: -; CDR3aa: CAIREVNNEQFF; CDR3nt: TGTGCCATCAGGGAGGTGAACAATGAGCAGTTCTTC
v_gene: TRBV9; j_gene: TRBJ1-4; abundance: few; d_gene: TRBD1; CDR3aa: CASSVATGNEKLFF; CDR3nt: TGTGCCAGCAGCGTAGCGACAGGGAATGAAAAACTGTTTTTT
v_gene: TRBV6-1; j_gene: TRBJ2-1; abundance: few; d_gene: TRBD2; CDR3aa: CASSESGSERCFF; CDR3nt: TGTGCCAGCAGTGAAAGCGGGAGCGAAAGATGCTTCTTC
v_gene: TRBV30; j_gene: TRBJ2-1; abundance: -; d_gene: TRBD1; CDR3aa: CAWKGQGAYNEQFF; CDR3nt: TGTGCCTGGAAGGGACAGGGTGCTTACAATGAGCAGTTCTTC
v_gene: TRBV7-9; j_gene: TRBJ1-1; abundance: -; d_gene: -; CDR3aa: CASSLMEAFF; CDR3nt: TGTGCCAGCAGCTTAATGGAAGCTTTCTTT
v_gene: TRBV7-8; j_gene: TRBJ2-3; abundance: -; d_gene: TRBD2; CDR3aa: CASSTGTSGGLRDTQYF; CDR3nt: TGTGCCAGCAGCACCGGGACTAGCGGGGGACTTAGGGATACGCAGTATTTT
v_gene: TRBV21-1; j_gene: TRBJ2-3; abundance: -; d_gene: -; CDR3aa: CASTKGTETDTQYF; CDR3nt: TGTGCCAGCACCAAGGGGACAGAGACAGATACGCAGTATTTT
v_gene: TRBV27; j_gene: TRBJ2-2; abundance: -; d_gene: TRBD2; CDR3aa: CASWSGGPGELFF; CDR3nt: TGTGCCAGCTGGAGCGGGGGGCCCGGGGAGCTGTTTTTT
v_gene: TRBV4-2; j_gene: TRBJ1-2; abundance: -; d_gene: -; CDR3aa: CAMSPGLVGYGYTF; CDR3nt: TGTGCCATGAGCCCCGGACTGGTCGGCTATGGCTACACCTTC
v_gene: TRBV20-1; j_gene: TRBJ2-7; abundance: few; d_gene: -; CDR3aa: CSASGQDGSYEQYF; CDR3nt: TGCAGTGCTAGTGGGCAGGACGGAAGTTACGAGCAGTACTTC
v_gene: TRBV4-3; j_gene: TRBJ2-1; abundance: -; d_gene: TRBD1; CDR3aa: CASSLDRGRRNEQFF; CDR3nt: TGCGCCAGCAGCCTGGACAGGGGTCGCCGAAATGAGCAGTTCTTC
v_gene: TRBV6-5; j_gene: TRBJ2-7; abundance: -; d_gene: -; CDR3aa: CASSYDPGGNYEQYF; CDR3nt: TGTGCCAGCAGTTACGACCCCGGCGGGAACTACGAGCAGTACTTC
v_gene: TRBV15; j_gene: TRBJ2-3; abundance: once; d_gene: TRBD2; CDR3aa: CATSRYTSGRAPEDTQYF; CDR3nt: TGTGCCACCAGCAGATACACTAGCGGGAGGGCACCGGAGGATACGCAGTATTTT
v_gene: TRBV4-3; j_gene: TRBJ2-3; abundance: few; d_gene: -; CDR3aa: CASSPYLKGRLTDTQYF; CDR3nt: TGCGCCAGCAGCCCATATCTGAAAGGGAGGTTAACAGATACGCAGTATTTT
v_gene: TRBV12-3/TRBV12-4; j_gene: TRBJ1-2; abundance: many; d_gene: -; CDR3aa: CASSPQAAYGYTF; CDR3nt: TGTGCCAGCAGCCCTCAGGCCGCTTATGGCTACACCTTC
v_gene: TRBV4-3; j_gene: TRBJ2-3; abundance: many; d_gene: -; CDR3aa: CASSQGAENTDTQYF; CDR3nt: TGCGCCAGCAGCCAAGGGGCGGAGAACACAGATACGCAGTATTTT
v_gene: TRBV11-2; j_gene: TRBJ2-7; abundance: few; d_gene: TRBD2; CDR3aa: CASSPSLSTGGFSSYEQYF; CDR3nt: TGTGCCAGCAGCCCCTCCTTAAGTACGGGGGGGTTCTCTTCCTACGAGCAGTACTTC
v_gene: TRBV12-3/TRBV12-4; j_gene: TRBJ1-5; abundance: -; d_gene: -; CDR3aa: CASSFGSPNQPQHF; CDR3nt: TGTGCCAGCAGTTTTGGGTCACCCAATCAGCCCCAGCATTTT
v_gene: TRBV27; j_gene: TRBJ2-3; abundance: few; d_gene: TRBD2; CDR3aa: CASSLYLPTSGPSTDTQYF; CDR3nt: TGTGCCAGCAGTTTATATCTTCCGACTAGCGGACCTAGCACAGATACGCAGTATTTT
v_gene: TRBV5-1; j_gene: TRBJ1-1; abundance: few; d_gene: -; CDR3aa: CASSLGRKGDPEAFF; CDR3nt: TGCGCCAGCAGCTTGGGAAGGAAAGGGGACCCTGAAGCTTTCTTT
v_gene: TRBV5-1; j_gene: TRBJ1-2; abundance: many; d_gene: -; CDR3aa: CASSDVGQPYTF; CDR3nt: TGCGCCAGCAGCGACGTAGGACAGCCTTACACCTTC
v_gene: TRBV14; j_gene: TRBJ2-7; abundance: -; d_gene: TRBD2; CDR3aa: CASSQARGRNEQYF; CDR3nt: TGTGCCAGCAGCCAAGCGCGCGGGAGGAATGAGCAGTACTTC
v_gene: TRBV12-3/TRBV12-4; j_gene: TRBJ2-1; abundance: -; d_gene: TRBD2; CDR3aa: CASSLSGTSDNEQFF; CDR3nt: TGTGCCAGCAGTTTAAGCGGGACTAGCGACAATGAGCAGTTCTTC
v_gene: TRBV3-1; j_gene: TRBJ2-7; abundance: -; d_gene: -; CDR3aa: CASSHAVINSYEQYF; CDR3nt: TGTGCCAGCAGCCACGCGGTTATAAACTCCTACGAGCAGTACTTC
v_gene: TRBV7-2; j_gene: TRBJ2-1; abundance: few; d_gene: -; CDR3aa: CASSLDAGPKRDEQFF; CDR3nt: TGTGCCAGCAGCTTAGATGCTGGACCCAAGAGGGATGAGCAGTTCTTC
v_gene: TRBV12-3/TRBV12-4; j_gene: TRBJ2-7; abundance: few; d_gene: -; CDR3aa: CASSRWEGTYEQYF; CDR3nt: TGTGCCAGCAGCCGATGGGAAGGAACCTACGAGCAGTACTTC